This T cell receptor beta chain was recovered during a study of regulatory T cells in long-lasting Graves disease. Study overall: Graves' patients who were just diagnosed had used antithyroid drugs for under 3 months.

There are many counts of this clonotype. Sample time point: newly diagnosed GD, antithyroid drugs for less than 3 months. Isolated PBMC RNA provided the starting material for the TCR library. Combining iRepertoire HTBI primers with Arm-PCR of CDR3 regions, the authors built TCR beta libraries. A single record per CDR3 protein comes from TCRdb applying MiXCR to the multiplex PCR reads. This sample yields 240,000 or so distinct CDR3 sequences, of which 20% to 25% are seen a single time; more than 11% belongs to the top ten. The CDR3 is made up of 15 amino acids. The germline V gene encodes CDR1 SGHTA and CDR2 FQGNSA. Unmatched junction bases numbered 11, after V lost 6 bases and J lost 4 bases.

The clonotype originates from a female donor with Graves disease. The rearrangement joins TRBV7-2 to TRBJ2-5; 7 positions agree with TRBD2. The input for sequencing was peripheral blood mononuclear cells (PBMCs), taken at new diagnosis, from a patient treated with antithyroid drugs. CDR3 sequence reads: CASSFGREKVETQYF. The DNA for the CDR3 is TGTGCCAGCAGTTTCGGGCGGGAGAAGGTAGAGACCCAGTACTTC.